The 2 T cell receptor beta chains below come from one sample, sequenced in a study of technical replicates of blood from a few donors. Using immunoSEQ multiplex PCR, the repertoire was profiled, and TCRdb retains in-frame clones only, with some absent. The data show tens of thousands of clones, approximately 98% seen once. What was sequenced was T cells isolated from PBMCs. These TCRs come from a human donor in good health.

This chain joins TRBV29-1 and TRBJ2-2; 8 nucleotides line up with TRBD1. J gave up 6 bases and V 7 bases, and 10 bases lay outside the gene matches. This CDR3 spans 14 amino acids. Germline CDR1 is SQVTM and CDR2 is ANQGSEA. This chain's CDR3 is CSARGQGLAGELFF. The CDR3 DNA is TGCAGCGCCCGAGGACAGGGTTTAGCCGGGGAGCTGTTTTTT.

This chain uses TRBV4-1 with TRBJ2-5; 13 bases align to TRBD2. This CDR3 has 20 residues. In germline, CDR1 is MGHRA, CDR2 YSYEKL. V was clipped by 0 bases and J by 7 bases; unmatched bases: 17. The CDR3 protein is CASSQDLRTSGSRDVGTQYF. CDR3 nucleotides: TGCGCCAGCAGCCAAGATTTACGGACTAGCGGGAGTCGGGACGTGGGGACCCAGTACTTC.